This T cell receptor (beta chain) stems from a study of blood T cell repertoires in COVID-19. V lost 4 bases, J lost 8 bases, and 12 bases lay in between. Germline CDR1 is SGHTA and CDR2 is FQGNSA. This CDR3 region has 13 residues. The repertoire was sequenced with immunoSEQ multiplex PCR; TCRdb's copy has only in-frame clones and lacks some. This sample has 110,000 or so clones, with around 89% found just once. This TCR came from a woman in her fifties or sixties with acute or convalescent COVID-19. The chain links TRBV7-2 to TRBJ1-3; D call uncertain. Specimen: peripheral blood. This CDR3 reads CASSSRMVDTIYF. The CDR3 coding sequence is TGTGCCAGCAGCTCGAGAATGGTGGACACCATATATTTT.